The 28 T cell receptor beta chains below all came from one sample that was sequenced in a study of cytomegalovirus exposure and HLA in healthy donors. Vbeta (60) and Jbeta (13) primers were used in the PCR. Libraries were prepared by immunoSEQ multiplex PCR; TCRdb keeps only in-frame clonotypes and omits some of them. The sample carries 180,000 or so clones, 65% to 85% recorded once. Sequencing was done on a sample of PBMCs. All receptors come from a girl between 5 and 17 years old in good health and CMV-seropositive.

The CDR3 DNA is TGTGCCAGCAGTTTCGACAGGGGTTGGGCGAACACTGAAGCTTTCTTT. It is translated as CASSFDRGWANTEAFF. The genes are TRBV6-5 and TRBJ1-1, with TRBD1 matching over 8 bases. V shed 4 bases, J shed 1 base, and the junction held 8 bases outside the gene matches. Per the germline V gene, CDR1 is MNHEY and CDR2 is SVGAGI. This CDR3 is built from 16 residues.

This chain links TRBV28 with TRBJ2-7; the match to TRBD2 covers 12 bases. This CDR3 is built from 16 residues. Per the germline V gene, CDR1 is MDHEN and CDR2 is SYDVKM. Germline trimming cut 5 bases from V and 1 base from J; bases unmatched to any gene: 6. The CDR3 loop is CASSRMGLAGSYEQYF. The CDR3 DNA is TGTGCCAGCAGTAGAATGGGACTAGCGGGTTCCTACGAGCAGTACTTC. Variable domain in full (rest from reference TRBV28 and TRBJ2-7): DVKVTQSSRYLVKRTGEKVFLECVQDMDHENMFWYRQDPGLGLRLIYFSYDVKMKEKGDIPEGYSVSREKKERFSLILESASTNQTSMYLCASSRMGLAGSYEQYFGPGTRLTVT.

There are a few counts of this clone. The rearrangement links TRBV6-5 to TRBJ2-7; 7 positions agree with TRBD2. V was pared by 6 bases and J by 4 bases, with 12 bases of the junction left unmatched. The CDR3 loop spans 15 amino acids. Per the germline V gene, CDR1 is MNHEY and CDR2 is SVGAGI. CDR3 nucleotides: TGTGCCAGCAGCAACAGGCGGGAGACAATATACGAGCAGTACTTC. Amino acid sequence: CASSNRRETIYEQYF.

The rearrangement links TRBV6-5 to TRBJ1-2, with 7 bases lining up with TRBD1. This CDR3 comprises 13 residues. Trimming at V came to 2 bases and at J to 7 bases, leaving 4 bases not matched to a gene. Germline V gives CDR1 MNHEY, CDR2 SVGAGI. This CDR3 reads CASSYQHRGGYTF. The CDR3 DNA sequence: TGTGCCAGCAGTTACCAACACAGGGGTGGCTACACCTTC.

V is TRBV19 and J is TRBJ1-1, with 7 bases lining up with TRBD1. Losses at the gene ends were 5 bases for V and 5 bases for J; bases not matched to a gene: 2. Germline V CDR1 and CDR2: LNHDA, SQIVND (reference sequence). The CDR3 totals 12 residues. The CDR3 nucleotides are TGTGCCAGTAGTCTCAGGGGGACTGAAGCTTTCTTT. Translating gives CASSLRGTEAFF.

The chain employs TRBV6-1 and TRBJ1-5; a weak D match, TRBD1 (5 bases). V shed 3 bases and J shed 2 bases, with 14 bases lying between them. This CDR3 is 16 amino acids long. Germline CDR1 and CDR2: MNHNS and SASEGT. The CDR3 sequence is CASSESGSPRNQPQHF. The CDR3 coding sequence is TGTGCCAGCAGTGAGTCAGGGTCTCCCCGCAATCAGCCCCAGCATTTT.

This clone was counted only a few times. The chain recombines TRBV7-9 with TRBJ2-5, with D perhaps TRBD1 (7 bases). V lost 3 bases to trimming and J lost 5 bases, with 13 bases between them. In germline, CDR1 is SEHNR, CDR2 FQNEAQ (reference sequence). This CDR3 is 14 amino acids long. CDR3 sequence: CASSFPAGGETQYF. CDR3 DNA: TGTGCCAGCAGCTTCCCGGCAGGGGGGGAGACCCAGTACTTC.

This clone showed up just a few times. The chain has TRBV14 and TRBJ2-3; 8 nucleotides match TRBD2. V lost 4 bases to trimming and J lost 3 bases; unmatched junction nucleotides: 12. Germline lookup yields CDR1 SGHDN and CDR2 FVKESK. CDR3 length equals 17 residues. In DNA form, the CDR3 reads TGTGCCAGCAGCCCCTCTTCCCGGGAGGGCGGTACAGATACGCAGTATTTT. Translated, it gives CASSPSSREGGTDTQYF.

This clone was counted a single time. This chain uses TRBV5-1 with TRBJ1-5, with D unclear. V was shortened by 0 bases and J by 2 bases, with 9 bases between the two germline ends. Germline values: CDR1 SGHRS, CDR2 YFSETQ. The CDR3 runs to 15 residues. The CDR3 DNA reads as TGCGCCAGCAGCTTGGCTATGAGATGCAATCAGCCCCAGCATTTT. This translates into CASSLAMRCNQPQHF.

CDR3 coding DNA: TGTGCCAGCTTGGTAGGGGGAGTGGGCACTGAAGCTTTCTTT. It specifies CASLVGGVGTEAFF. The genes are TRBV18 and TRBJ1-1; the D gene is possibly TRBD1 (6 bases). Deletions cut 7 bases from V and 4 bases from J, with 16 bases between. Germline V lookup: CDR1 KGHSH, CDR2 LQKENI. This CDR3 has 14 amino acids. Drawing the rest from reference TRBV18 and TRBJ1-1, the complete variable domain is NAGVMQNPRHLVRRRGQEARLRCSPMKGHSHVYWYRQLPEEGLKFMVYLQKENIIDESGMPKERFSAEFPKEGPSILRIQQVVRGDSAAYFCASLVGGVGTEAFFGQGTRLTVV.

CDR3 nucleotides: TGTGCCAGCAGCTTAGTACCAGGGGACTATGGCTACACCTTC. Its translation: CASSLVPGDYGYTF. The chain links TRBV7-2 to TRBJ1-2; perhaps TRBD1 as D (6 bases). This CDR3 has 14 amino acids. The V gene lost 1 base and the J gene lost 3 bases, with 9 bases spanning the gap. Germline V gene data show CDR1 as SGHTA and CDR2 as FQGNSA.

The rearrangement uses TRBV19 and TRBJ1-2; the match to TRBD1 covers 7 bases. The CDR3 has 16 amino acids. CDR1 is LNHDA and CDR2 is SQIVND in the germline V gene (reference sequence). V lost 5 bases to trimming and J lost 0 bases; unmatched junction nucleotides: 9. Here the CDR3 reads CASSSEGATANYGYTF. The CDR3 DNA follows: TGTGCCAGTAGTTCTGAGGGGGCGACAGCTAACTATGGCTACACCTTC.

This clone was detected only a few times. The chain couples TRBV7-9 to TRBJ1-1, with 7 positions matching TRBD1. V trimming: 4 bases; J trimming: 3 bases; junction bases outside the gene matches: 8. Germline loops: CDR1 SEHNR, CDR2 FQNEAQ (reference sequence). There are 15 residues in the CDR3. CDR3 protein: CASSSDPGQYTEAFF. CDR3 DNA sequence: TGTGCCAGCAGCTCCGACCCGGGACAGTACACTGAAGCTTTCTTT.

The chain couples TRBV29-1 to TRBJ1-1; D may be TRBD1 (6 bases). This CDR3 comprises 13 residues. CDR1 SQVTM and CDR2 ANQGSEA come from the germline V gene. V shed 3 bases and J shed 4 bases, with 12 bases lying between them. CDR3 in amino acids: CSVDGGRGTEAFF. CDR3 nucleotides: TGCAGCGTTGATGGAGGCAGGGGCACTGAAGCTTTCTTT.

This clone appeared a few times. V gene TRBV7-9 combines with J gene TRBJ1-1; 7 bases are a match to TRBD1. After removal of 4 bases from V and 1 base from J, the junction contained 3 bases not matched to a gene. CDR1 is SEHNR, CDR2 FQNEAQ, per germline (reference sequence). The CDR3 is 14 amino acids. In nucleotides, the CDR3 is TGTGCCAGCAGCTCCCGGGACAGGAACACTGAAGCTTTCTTT. Encoded protein: CASSSRDRNTEAFF.

In nucleotides, the CDR3 is TGTGCCATCAGTGAATTCGCTGAAGCTTTCTTT. Translation gives CAISEFAEAFF. V and J are TRBV10-3 and TRBJ1-1; D is undetermined. Trimming shortened V by 3 bases and J by 6 bases, and 5 bases separated the two germline ends. The V gene's germline CDR1 is ENHRY and CDR2 SYGVKD. The CDR3 loop spans 11 amino acids.

Concerning this clone itself: A junction boundary mismatches the germline segment, possibly from a read error. The chain is built from TRBV27 and TRBJ2-7; TRBD2 aligns across 9 bases. Per the germline V gene, CDR1 is MNHEY and CDR2 is SMNVEV (reference sequence). The CDR3 is 15 amino acids. The CDR3 sequence is CASSLSISGSYEQYF. CDR3 bases: TGTGCCAGCAGCTTATCCATTAGCGGGAGTTACGAGCAGTACTTC.

The rearrangement links TRBV6-5 to TRBJ2-7; D remains ambiguous. Germline-derived CDR1 and CDR2 are MNHEY and SVGAGI. CDR3 length equals 14 residues. Trimming took off 2 bases at V and 2 bases at J, with 10 bases between the two ends. The CDR3 is CASSYGGSTYEQYF. The CDR3 DNA reads TGTGCCAGCAGTTACGGTGGCAGTACCTACGAGCAGTACTTC.

For the CDR3, the DNA is TGTGCCAGCAGCTGGAGTCTGCAGGAGGGTCACTCTGGAAACACCATATATTTT. Translated: CASSWSLQEGHSGNTIYF. J is TRBJ1-3 and V is TRBV9, with no clear D. V lost 4 bases, J lost 0 bases, and 20 bases lay in between. CDR1 is SGDLS, CDR2 YYNGEE, per germline. The CDR3 is 18 amino acids.

This clone appeared a single time. The V and J genes are TRBV6-5 and TRBJ2-7; TRBD1 matches at 10 bases. Trimming took 1 base from V and 7 from J; bases not matched to a gene: 4. CDR3 length: 14 amino acids. CDR1 and CDR2 (germline): MNHEY, SVGAGI. The CDR3, as DNA: TGTGCCAGCAGTTACTTTGGGACAGGGGAGGAGCAGTACTTC. Its translation: CASSYFGTGEEQYF.

This clone occurred a few times. The chain combines TRBV30 with TRBJ1-5; D is unresolved. The CDR3 extends over 15 amino acids. Per germline, CDR1 GTSNPN and CDR2 SVGIG (reference sequence). Trimming pared 0 bases from V and 0 bases from J, leaving 9 bases between. The CDR3 region is CAWSVAVNSNQPQHF. The CDR3, as DNA: TGTGCCTGGAGTGTGGCAGTTAATAGCAATCAGCCCCAGCATTTT.

DNA of the CDR3: TGTGCCAGCAGGCTCGGGGCTAGCGGGGGGAACATTCAGTACTTC. As protein: CASRLGASGGNIQYF. This chain joins TRBV28 and TRBJ2-4; TRBD2 matches at 11 bases. Losses at the gene ends were 6 bases for V and 7 bases for J; bases not matched to a gene: 8. The CDR3 is 15 residues long. Per germline, CDR1 MDHEN and CDR2 SYDVKM.

V usage is TRBV19 and J usage is TRBJ1-1; D possibly corresponds to TRBD1 (5 bases). V was shortened by 7 bases and J by 7 bases, with 16 bases between the two germline ends. The CDR3 runs 13 residues. From germline, CDR1 is LNHDA and CDR2 SQIVND (reference sequence). The CDR3 DNA reads TGTGCCAGTACAAGCGGGACGATACTTGAAGCTTTCTTT. Its protein product is CASTSGTILEAFF.

The chain is built from TRBV6-1 and TRBJ1-2; 9 bases fit TRBD1. In germline, CDR1 is MNHNS, CDR2 SASEGT. CDR3 length: 12 residues. The DNA of the CDR3 is TGTGCGACACAGGGGGCGCACGATGGCTACACCTTC. Translated, it gives CATQGAHDGYTF.

The chain is built from TRBV10-3 and TRBJ2-1; 11 bases align to TRBD2. The CDR3 spans 12 residues. CDR1 ENHRY and CDR2 SYGVKD come from the germline V gene. The CDR3 DNA reads TGTGCACTAGCGGGAGTGGGGAATGAGCAGTTCTTC. Encoded protein: CALAGVGNEQFF.

This clone showed up just once. The rearrangement uses TRBV2 and TRBJ2-3; TRBD1 matches 8 bases. The CDR3 is made up of 14 amino acids. CDR1 is SNHLY and CDR2 is FYNNEI in the germline V gene. Trimming at V came to 4 bases and at J to 0 bases, leaving 0 bases not matched to a gene. CDR3 residues: CASSGQGSTDTQYF. The CDR3 nucleotides are TGTGCCAGCAGTGGACAGGGGAGCACAGATACGCAGTATTTT.

The rearrangement links TRBV2 to TRBJ2-7; TRBD1 is a possible D gene (5 bases). Germline V gives CDR1 SNHLY, CDR2 FYNNEI. V was clipped by 5 bases and J by 6 bases, with 8 bases between them. The CDR3 totals 11 residues. CDR3 nucleotides: TGTGCCAGCAGTCGTACAGGCGAGCAGTACTTC. Protein: CASSRTGEQYF.

This clone was detected only a few times. V is TRBV2 and J is TRBJ1-5; 7 nucleotides agree with TRBD1. V lost 7 bases to trimming and J lost 2 bases; unmatched junction nucleotides: 5. Germline assignment: CDR1 SNHLY and CDR2 FYNNEI. CDR3 length: 14 residues. The chain's CDR3 is CASTVTGGNQPQHF. The CDR3 DNA reads TGTGCCAGCACGGTAACAGGGGGCAATCAGCCCCAGCATTTT.